This TCR beta chain was documented in a study of control samples from healthy donors and cancer patients. The table came from immunoSEQ multiplex PCR; TCRdb's copy has only in-frame clones and leaves some out. Of about 94,000 clones listed, about 86% are singletons. V gave up 0 bases and J gave up 7 bases; unmatched junction bases: 8. The CDR3 contains 16 residues. In germline, CDR1 is MNHNY, CDR2 SVGAGI (reference sequence). The gene calls are TRBV6-6 and TRBJ2-2; TRBD1 agrees at 7 bases. The sample comprised blood. The clonotype comes from a woman aged 45 to 65 in good health. The CDR3 DNA follows: TGTGCCAGCAGTTACTCGACAGGGAGAGGTGACGGGGAGCTGTTTTTT. Its protein product is CASSYSTGRGDGELFF.